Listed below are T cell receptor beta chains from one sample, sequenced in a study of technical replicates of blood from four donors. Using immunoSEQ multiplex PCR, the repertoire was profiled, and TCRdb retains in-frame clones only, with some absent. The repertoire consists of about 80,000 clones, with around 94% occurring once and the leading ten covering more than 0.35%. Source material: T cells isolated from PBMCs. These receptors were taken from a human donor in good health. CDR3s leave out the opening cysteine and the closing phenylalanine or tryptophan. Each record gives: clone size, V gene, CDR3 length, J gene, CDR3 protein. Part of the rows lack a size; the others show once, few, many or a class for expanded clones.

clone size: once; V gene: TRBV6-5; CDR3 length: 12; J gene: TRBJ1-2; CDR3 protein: ASSLGQMDYGYT
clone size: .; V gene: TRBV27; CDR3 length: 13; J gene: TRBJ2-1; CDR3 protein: ASSLGGRYYNEQF
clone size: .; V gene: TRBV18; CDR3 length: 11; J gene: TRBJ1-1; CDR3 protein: ASSPQSDTEAF
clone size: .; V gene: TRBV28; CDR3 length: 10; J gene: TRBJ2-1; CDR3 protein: ASKHPPGHEF
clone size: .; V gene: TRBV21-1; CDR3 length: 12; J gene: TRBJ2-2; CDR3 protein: ASSKGANTGELF
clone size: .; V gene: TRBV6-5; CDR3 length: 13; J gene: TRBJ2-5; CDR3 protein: ASTRLAGGRETQY
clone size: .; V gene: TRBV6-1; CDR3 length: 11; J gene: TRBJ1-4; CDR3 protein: ASMGTFEEKLF
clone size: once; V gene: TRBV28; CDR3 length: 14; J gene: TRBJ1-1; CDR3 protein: ASSPLQTSLGTEAF
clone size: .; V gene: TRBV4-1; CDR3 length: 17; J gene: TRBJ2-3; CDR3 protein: ASSQDTRLAGGPRVSQY
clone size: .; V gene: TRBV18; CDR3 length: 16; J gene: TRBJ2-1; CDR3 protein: ASSRYDPAGEGDNEQF
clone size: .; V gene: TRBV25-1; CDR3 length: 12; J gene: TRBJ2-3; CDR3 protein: ASSETRGADTQY
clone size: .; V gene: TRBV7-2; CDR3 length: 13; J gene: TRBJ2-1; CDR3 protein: ASSPGLGVINEQF
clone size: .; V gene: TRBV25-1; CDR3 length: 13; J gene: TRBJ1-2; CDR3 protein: ASSEYGGEGDGYT
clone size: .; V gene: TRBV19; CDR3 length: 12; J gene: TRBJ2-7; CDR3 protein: ASSGTSLSYEQY
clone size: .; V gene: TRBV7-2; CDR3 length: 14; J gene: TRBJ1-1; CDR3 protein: ASSPRWVGVNTEAF
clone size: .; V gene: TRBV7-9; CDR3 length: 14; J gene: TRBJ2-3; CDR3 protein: ASRGTSGRATDTQY
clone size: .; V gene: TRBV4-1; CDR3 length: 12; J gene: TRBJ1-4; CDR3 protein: ASSLTATNEKLF
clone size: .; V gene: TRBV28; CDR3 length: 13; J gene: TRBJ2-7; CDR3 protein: ASSFPGQGADEQY
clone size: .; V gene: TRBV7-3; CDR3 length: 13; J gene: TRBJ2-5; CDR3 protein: ASSLTAGGVETQY
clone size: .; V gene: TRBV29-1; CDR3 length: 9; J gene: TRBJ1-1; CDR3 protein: SSARDTEAF
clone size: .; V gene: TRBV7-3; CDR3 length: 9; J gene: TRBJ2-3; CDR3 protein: ASSVGDTQY
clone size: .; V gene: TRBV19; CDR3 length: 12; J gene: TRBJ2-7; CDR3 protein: ASTRTASSYEQY